The present TCR beta chain was sequenced within a study of blood T cell repertoires in COVID-19. Across the whole study: Both acute and convalescent COVID-19 samples were obtained from the United States, Italy and Spain.

The table lists this clone with a count of one. Clones were sequenced by immunoSEQ multiplex PCR, and TCRdb holds only the in-frame ones, with some missing. The sample consists of 150,000 or so clones, approximately 78% of them appearing once. CDR1 LGHDT and CDR2 YNNKEL come from the germline V gene (reference sequence). The V gene end was trimmed by 2 bases and the J gene end by 7 bases; junction bases not matched to a gene: 4. The CDR3 extends over 15 amino acids. This chain connects TRBV3-1 (or the pseudogene TRBV3-2) to TRBJ1-6; 8 bases align to TRBD1. Specimen: peripheral blood. The TCR sequence derives from a human donor with acute or convalescent COVID-19. The donor label of this sample is uncertain. The CDR3 coding sequence is TGTGCCAGCAGCCAAAGGGGACAGGTGAATTCACCCCTCCACTTT. It encodes CASSQRGQVNSPLHF.